The clone carrying this T cell receptor (beta chain) has only a few counts. The antigen is undetermined. Reverse transcription of all isolated RNA meant that expressed TCRB transcripts were sequenced. Repertoires were generated with immunoSEQ multiplex PCR, while TCRdb's copy carries only in-frame clones and drops some. The sample contains about 710,000 clones, about an eighth of which appear only once. The data derive from a study of beta chain features in type 1 diabetes. Broader study findings: Within each of all four CD4+ subsets, Type 1 diabetes patients had TCRB CDR3s that were moderately but significantly shorter.

The CDR3 consists of 16 residues. The V gene lost 2 bases and the J gene lost 5 bases, with 18 bases spanning the gap. Per germline, CDR1 SGDLS and CDR2 YYNGEE. Sorting with CD45RO/CCR7/CD25/CD127/CD95/CD27 yielded naive, central memory, regulatory and stem-like memory CD4+ cells. The chain uses TRBV9 and TRBJ2-3; D unclear. This TCR derives from a young man with type 1 diabetes. Source material: naive CD4+ T cells from blood. CDR3 sequence: CASSVQGRRQRDTQYF. CDR3 nucleotide sequence: TGTGCCAGCAGCGTTCAAGGGCGTCGTCAGCGAGATACGCAGTATTTT. The variable domain in full, completed from reference TRBV9 and TRBJ2-3, reads DSGVTQTPKHLITATGQRVTLRCSPRSGDLSVYWYQQSLDQGLQFLIQYYNGEERAKGNILERFSAQQFPDLHSELNLSSLELGDSALYFCASSVQGRRQRDTQYFGPGTRLTVL.